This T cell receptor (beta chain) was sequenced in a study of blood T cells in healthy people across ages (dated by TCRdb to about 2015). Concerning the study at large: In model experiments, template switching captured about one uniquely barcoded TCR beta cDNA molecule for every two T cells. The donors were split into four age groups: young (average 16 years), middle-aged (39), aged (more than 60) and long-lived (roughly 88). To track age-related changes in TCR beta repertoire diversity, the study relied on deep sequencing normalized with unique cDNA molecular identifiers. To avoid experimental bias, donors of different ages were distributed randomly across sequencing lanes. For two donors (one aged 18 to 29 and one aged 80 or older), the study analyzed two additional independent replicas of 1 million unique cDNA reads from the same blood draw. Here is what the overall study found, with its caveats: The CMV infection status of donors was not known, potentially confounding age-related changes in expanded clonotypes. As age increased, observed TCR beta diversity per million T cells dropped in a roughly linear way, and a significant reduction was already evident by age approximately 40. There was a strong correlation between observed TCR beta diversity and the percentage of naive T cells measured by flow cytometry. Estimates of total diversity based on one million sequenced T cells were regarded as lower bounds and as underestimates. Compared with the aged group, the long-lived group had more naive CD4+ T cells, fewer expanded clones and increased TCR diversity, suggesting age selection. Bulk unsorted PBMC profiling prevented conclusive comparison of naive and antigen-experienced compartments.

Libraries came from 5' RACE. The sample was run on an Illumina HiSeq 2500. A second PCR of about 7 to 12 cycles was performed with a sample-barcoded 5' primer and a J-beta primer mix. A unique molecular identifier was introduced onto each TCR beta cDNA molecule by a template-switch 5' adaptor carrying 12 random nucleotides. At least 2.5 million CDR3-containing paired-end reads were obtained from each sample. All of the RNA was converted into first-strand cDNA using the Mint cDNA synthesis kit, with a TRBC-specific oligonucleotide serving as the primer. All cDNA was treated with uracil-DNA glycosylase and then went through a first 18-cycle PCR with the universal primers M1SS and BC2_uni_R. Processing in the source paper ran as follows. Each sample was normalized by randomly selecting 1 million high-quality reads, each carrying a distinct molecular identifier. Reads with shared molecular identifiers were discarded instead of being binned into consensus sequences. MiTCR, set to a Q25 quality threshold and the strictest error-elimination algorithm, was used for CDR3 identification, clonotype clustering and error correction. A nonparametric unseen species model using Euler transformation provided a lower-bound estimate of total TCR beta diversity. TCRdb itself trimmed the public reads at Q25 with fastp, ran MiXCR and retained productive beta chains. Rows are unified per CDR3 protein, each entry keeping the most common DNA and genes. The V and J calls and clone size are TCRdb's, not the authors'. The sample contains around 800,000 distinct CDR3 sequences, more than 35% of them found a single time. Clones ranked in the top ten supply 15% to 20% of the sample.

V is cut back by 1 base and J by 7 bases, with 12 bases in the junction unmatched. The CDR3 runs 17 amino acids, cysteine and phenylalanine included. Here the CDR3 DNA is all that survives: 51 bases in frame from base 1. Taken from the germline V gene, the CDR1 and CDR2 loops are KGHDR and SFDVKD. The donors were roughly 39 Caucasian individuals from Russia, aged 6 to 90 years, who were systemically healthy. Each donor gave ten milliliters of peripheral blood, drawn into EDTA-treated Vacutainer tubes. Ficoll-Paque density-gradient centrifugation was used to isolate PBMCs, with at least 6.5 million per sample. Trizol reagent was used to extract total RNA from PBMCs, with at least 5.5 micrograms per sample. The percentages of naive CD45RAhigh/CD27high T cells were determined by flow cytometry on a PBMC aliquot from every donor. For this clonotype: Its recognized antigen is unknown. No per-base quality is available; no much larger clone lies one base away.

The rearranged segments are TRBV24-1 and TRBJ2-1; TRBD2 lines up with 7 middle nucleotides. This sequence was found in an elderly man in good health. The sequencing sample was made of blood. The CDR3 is CATSDFSGQAFGNEQFF. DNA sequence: TGTGCCACCAGTGATTTTAGCGGGCAGGCCTTTGGTAATGAGCAGTTCTTC.